This record concerns one T cell receptor (beta chain) sequence. Its antigen remains unidentified. Only in-frame clones appear in the TCRdb table, and some are missing; sequencing was by immunoSEQ multiplex PCR. Among some 30,000 clones listed, 80% to 95% were seen once. These data are taken from a study of OX40 agonist ivuxolimab in advanced cancers. Study-level information: Patients received ivuxolimab, an agonistic anti-OX40 (CD134) antibody. Study results and limitations: Expanded clones belonging to CD8+ T cells outnumbered, on average, those of CD4+.

Collection of blood occurred at baseline, at cycle 4 day 1, and at cycle 7 day 1. Losses at the gene ends were 4 bases for V and 4 bases for J; bases not matched to a gene: 9. The CDR3 is 16 amino acids. Germline CDR1 PRHDT, CDR2 FYEKMQ (reference sequence). Sequenced material: CD4+ or CD8+ T cells sorted from blood, taken in a trial of the OX40 agonist ivuxolimab. This receptor was taken from an adult with an advanced solid tumor such as melanoma, head and neck, liver or kidney cancer. J is TRBJ2-3 and V is TRBV13; 9 bases map to TRBD2. CDR3 protein: CASSSVSSGSSDTQYF. In DNA, the CDR3 is TGTGCCAGCAGCTCCGTGAGTAGCGGGAGTTCAGATACGCAGTATTTT.